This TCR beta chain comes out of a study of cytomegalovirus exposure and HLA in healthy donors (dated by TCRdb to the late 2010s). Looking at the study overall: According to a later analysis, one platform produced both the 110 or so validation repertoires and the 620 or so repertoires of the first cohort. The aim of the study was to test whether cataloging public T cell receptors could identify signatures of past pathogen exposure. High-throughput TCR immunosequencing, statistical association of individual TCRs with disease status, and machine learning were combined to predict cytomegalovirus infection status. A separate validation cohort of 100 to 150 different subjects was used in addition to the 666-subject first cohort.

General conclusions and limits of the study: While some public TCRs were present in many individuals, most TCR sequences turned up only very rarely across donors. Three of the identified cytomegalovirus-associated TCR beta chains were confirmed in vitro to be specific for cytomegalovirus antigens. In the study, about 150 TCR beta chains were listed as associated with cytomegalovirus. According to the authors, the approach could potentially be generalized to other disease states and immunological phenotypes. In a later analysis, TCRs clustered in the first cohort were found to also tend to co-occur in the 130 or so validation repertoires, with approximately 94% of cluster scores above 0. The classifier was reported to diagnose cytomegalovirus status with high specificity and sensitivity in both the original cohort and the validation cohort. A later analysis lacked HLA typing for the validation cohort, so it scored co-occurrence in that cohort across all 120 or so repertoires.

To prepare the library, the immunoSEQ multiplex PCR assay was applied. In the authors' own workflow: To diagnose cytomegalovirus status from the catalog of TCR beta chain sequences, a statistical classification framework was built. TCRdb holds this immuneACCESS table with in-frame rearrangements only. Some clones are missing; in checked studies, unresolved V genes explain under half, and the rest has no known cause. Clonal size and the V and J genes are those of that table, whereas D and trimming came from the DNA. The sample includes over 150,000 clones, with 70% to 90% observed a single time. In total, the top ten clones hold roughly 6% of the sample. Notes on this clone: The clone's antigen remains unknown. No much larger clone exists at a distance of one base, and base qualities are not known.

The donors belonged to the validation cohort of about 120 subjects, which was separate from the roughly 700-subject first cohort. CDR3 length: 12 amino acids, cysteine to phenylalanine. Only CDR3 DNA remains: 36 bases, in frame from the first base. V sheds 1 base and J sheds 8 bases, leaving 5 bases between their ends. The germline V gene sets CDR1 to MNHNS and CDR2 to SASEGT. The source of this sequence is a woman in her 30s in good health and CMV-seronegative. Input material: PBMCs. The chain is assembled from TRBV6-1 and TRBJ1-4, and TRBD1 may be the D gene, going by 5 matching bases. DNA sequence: TGTGCCAGCAGTGAAGGGGGGGAAAAACTGTTTTTT. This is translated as CASSEGGEKLFF.